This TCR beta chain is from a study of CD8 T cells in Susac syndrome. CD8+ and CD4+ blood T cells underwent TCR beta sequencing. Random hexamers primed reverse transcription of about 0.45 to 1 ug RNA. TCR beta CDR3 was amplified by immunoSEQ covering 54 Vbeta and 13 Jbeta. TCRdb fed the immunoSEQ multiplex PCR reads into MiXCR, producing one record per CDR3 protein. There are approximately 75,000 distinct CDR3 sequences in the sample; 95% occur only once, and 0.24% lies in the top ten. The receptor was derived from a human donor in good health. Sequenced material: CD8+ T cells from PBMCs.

CDR3 coding DNA: TGCGCCAGTAACCGCGGCTACGACACTAGCACAGATACGCAGTATTTT. Protein: CASNRGYDTSTDTQYF. The gene calls are TRBV4-1 and TRBJ2-3, with D uncertain. V was trimmed by 9 bases and J by 0 bases, leaving 19 bases between them. In germline, CDR1 is MGHRA, CDR2 YSYEKL. This CDR3 is 16 amino acids long.